Below, 15 T cell receptor beta chains from the same sample are listed, as sequenced in a study of glioma-infiltrating T cells after dendritic cell vaccination. The data were produced by immunoSEQ multiplex PCR, yet TCRdb's version contains in-frame clones alone and is incomplete. This repertoire shows roughly 85,000 clones, 85% found once; its top ten account for over 6.5%. Time point noted: after dendritic cell vaccination, including at tumor progression/relapse. The sample was blood, taken after dendritic cell vaccination. Source of these receptors: a human donor with glioblastoma.

This chain links TRBV9 with TRBJ2-1; 8 bases agree with TRBD1. There are 15 residues in the CDR3. CDR1 and CDR2 (germline): SGDLS, YYNGEE. V lost 3 bases to trimming and J lost 8 bases; unmatched junction nucleotides: 10. The CDR3 loop is CASSAPDRVDDEQFF. The CDR3 DNA is TGTGCCAGCAGCGCGCCGGACAGGGTAGACGATGAGCAGTTCTTC.

The genes are TRBV19 and TRBJ1-5; 8 bases align to TRBD1. Germline loops: CDR1 LNHDA, CDR2 SQIVND (reference sequence). The J segment lost 2 bases and the V segment lost 3 bases, leaving 9 bases of the junction unmatched. The CDR3 contains 17 residues. CDR3 loop: CASSIGQGARRNQPQHF. DNA for the CDR3: TGTGCCAGTAGTATTGGGCAGGGGGCGCGTCGCAATCAGCCCCAGCATTTT.

The genes are TRBV19 and TRBJ1-5, with a tentative D call TRBD1 (5 bases). Germline V CDR1 and CDR2: LNHDA, SQIVND (reference sequence). V was clipped by 6 bases and J by 2 bases, with 20 bases between them. The CDR3 covers 17 residues. The CDR3 DNA follows: TGTGCCAGTAGAAAGCCAACAGGCTTGCCAGGCAATCAGCCCCAGCATTTT. Encoded protein: CASRKPTGLPGNQPQHF.

The V gene is TRBV6-1, the J gene TRBJ2-7; tentative D call: TRBD1 (6 bases). CDR1 MNHNS and CDR2 SASEGT come from the germline V gene. V dropped 3 bases and J dropped 1 base, with 13 bases sitting between them. The CDR3 is made up of 15 amino acids. The CDR3 nucleotides are TGTGCCAGCAGTGACTACAGGGTAATATCCTACGAGCAGTACTTC. Amino acid sequence: CASSDYRVISYEQYF.

The chain links TRBV2 to TRBJ2-3, with 8 nucleotides matching TRBD2. CDR3 size: 12 residues. The ends lost 8 bases at V and 5 bases at J; junction bases unmatched: 3. CDR1 SNHLY and CDR2 FYNNEI come from the germline V gene. The CDR3 nucleotides read TGTGCCAGCTGGGGACTAGTAGATACGCAGTATTTT. This translates into CASWGLVDTQYF. The variable domain in full, completed from reference TRBV2 and TRBJ2-3, reads EPEVTQTPSHQVTQMGQEVILRCVPISNHLYFYWYRQILGQKVEFLVSFYNNEISEKSEIFDDQFSVERPDGSNFTLKIRSTKLEDSAMYFCASWGLVDTQYFGPGTRLTVL.

The chain joins TRBV7-9 to TRBJ1-2; 7 nucleotides match TRBD1. This CDR3 is 16 amino acids long. V shed 4 bases and J 5 bases; nucleotides not matched to a gene: 13. Looked up from germline, CDR1 is SEHNR and CDR2 is FQNEAQ (reference sequence). CDR3 nucleotide sequence: TGTGCCAGCAGCTCGCTAGAGACGGGACAGCAGTATGGCTACACCTTC. It is translated as CASSSLETGQQYGYTF. The full variable domain, in which reference TRBV7-9 and TRBJ1-2 provide the parts outside the CDR3, is DTGVSQNPRHKITKRGQNVTFRCDPISEHNRLYWYRQTLGQGPEFLTYFQNEAQLEKSRLLSDRFSAERPKGSFSTLEIQRTEQGDSAMYLCASSSLETGQQYGYTFGSGTRLTVV.

This rearrangement joins TRBV11-2 to TRBJ1-2, with D maybe TRBD1 (5 bases). The CDR3 has 14 residues. V was trimmed by 5 bases and J by 8 bases, leaving 18 bases between them. CDR1 is SGHAT, CDR2 FQNNGV, per germline. CDR3 residues: CASSTLRGGYGYTF. As DNA, the CDR3 is TGTGCCAGCAGCACCCTTCGGGGGGGGTACGGCTACACCTTC.

This sequence joins TRBV25-1 and TRBJ2-7; TRBD1 aligns across 7 bases. The length of the CDR3 is 16 residues. Germline CDR1 is MGHDK and CDR2 is SYGVNS. V was clipped by 2 bases and J by 0 bases; unmatched bases: 7. The CDR3 reads CASSERGRTGSYEQYF. In DNA, the CDR3 is TGTGCCAGCAGTGAACGGGGAAGGACAGGCTCCTACGAGCAGTACTTC.

The chain couples TRBV7-3 to TRBJ2-1, with TRBD2 as a possible D gene (5 bases). V gave up 3 bases and J gave up 6 bases, with 15 bases separating them. The CDR3 has 15 amino acids. Germline CDR1 reads SGHTA; CDR2 reads FQGTGA. In DNA, the CDR3 is TGTGCCAGCAGCTTTGGGCCCGGGGTTGGCAATGAGCAGTTCTTC. Protein sequence: CASSFGPGVGNEQFF. Filled out from reference TRBV7-3 and TRBJ2-1, the complete variable domain reads GAGVSQTPSNKVTEKGKYVELRCDPISGHTALYWYRQSLGQGPEFLIYFQGTGAADDSGLPNDRFFAVRPEGSVSTLKIQRTERGDSAVYLCASSFGPGVGNEQFFGPGTRLTVL.

J is TRBJ2-7 and V is TRBV21-1; the table calls TRBD1, which could not be checked here. TRBV21-1 is flagged as a pseudogene. There are 15 residues in the CDR3. CDR3 nucleotide sequence: TGTGCCAGCAGCAAAAGTGGGGACACAACCTACGAGCAGTACTTC. Its protein product is CASSKSGDTTYEQYF.

This chain uses TRBV5-4 with TRBJ2-3; 10 bases line up with TRBD2. CDR3 size: 17 residues. V shed 1 base, J shed 2 bases, and the junction held 7 bases outside the gene matches. Per the germline V gene, CDR1 is SGHNT and CDR2 is YYREEE (reference sequence). CDR3 DNA: TGTGCCAGCAGCTTGTTGGCTAGCGGGGGAAACACAGATACGCAGTATTTT. Amino acid sequence: CASSLLASGGNTDTQYF.

This chain joins TRBV6-5 and TRBJ1-1, with TRBD1 identical over 7 bases. Losses at the gene ends were 5 bases for V and 7 bases for J; bases not matched to a gene: 7. Germline loops: CDR1 MNHEY, CDR2 SVGAGI. This CDR3 spans 13 amino acids. CDR3 amino acids: CASSRDRKYEAFF. The CDR3 DNA sequence: TGTGCCAGCAGTAGGGACAGAAAATATGAAGCTTTCTTT.

The chain uses TRBV6-5 and TRBJ1-4; D is ambiguous. Trimming took off 0 bases at V and 2 bases at J, with 10 bases between the two ends. Germline V gene sequence: CDR1 MNHEY, CDR2 SVGAGI. There are 16 residues in the CDR3. The CDR3 region is CASSYSATWTNEKLFF. CDR3 DNA: TGTGCCAGCAGTTACTCTGCTACGTGGACTAATGAAAAACTGTTTTTT.

This clone was seen a handful of times. The chain joins TRBV9 to TRBJ2-7, with D uncertain. The CDR3 sequence is 12 residues long. Germline V CDR1 and CDR2: SGDLS, YYNGEE. V lost 3 bases and J 4 bases, leaving 8 bases between the germline ends. CDR3 loop: CASSETGYEQYF. CDR3 in DNA: TGTGCCAGCAGCGAGACTGGGTACGAGCAGTACTTC.

V gene TRBV7-3 combines with J gene TRBJ2-1; 7 bases align to TRBD2. V was pared by 1 base and J by 7 bases, with 7 bases of the junction left unmatched. Germline loops: CDR1 SGHTA, CDR2 FQGTGA. The CDR3 runs to 15 residues. The CDR3 sequence: CASSLRLAGRNEQFF. CDR3 DNA: TGTGCCAGCAGCTTAAGACTAGCCGGTAGGAATGAGCAGTTCTTC.